The sequence of this T cell receptor (beta chain) was determined in a study of blood T cell repertoires in COVID-19. This table comes from immunoSEQ multiplex PCR, and its TCRdb copy is limited to in-frame clones, with some not included. This table holds about 190,000 clones, just under 85% found once. The V end lost 7 bases, the J end lost 9 bases, and 13 bases lay between the germline ends. The CDR3 spans 13 residues. Germline-derived CDR1 and CDR2 are MDHEN and SYDVKM. Material for sequencing was peripheral blood. The chain uses TRBV28 and TRBJ1-6; D is ambiguous. The clonotype originates from a woman aged 70-85 years with active or convalescent COVID-19. The CDR3 DNA reads TGTGCCAGCAAAGAGGGAGTAAGTTCACCCCTCCACTTT. The encoded protein is CASKEGVSSPLHF.